This TCR beta chain was identified in a study of siplizumab effects on memory and regulatory T cells. For this clone: Its antigen is as yet unknown.

Per individual sample, 100,000 or so TCR templates were assayed. Sequenced by immunoSEQ multiplex PCR; TCRdb stores in-frame clones only, minus some. The data show more than 95,000 clones, approximately 93% seen once. Study-wide findings and caveats: Naive T cells were seen as more diverse than memory cells and as major alloresponse contributors. Suppressive activity of Tregs proliferating in siplizumab cultures remained unconfirmed.

Germline V lookup: CDR1 SGHDT, CDR2 YYEEEE. V was pared by 1 base and J by 6 bases, with 6 bases between. CDR3 length: 12 amino acids. J is TRBJ2-3 and V is TRBV5-6; D not resolved. This receptor was identified in a human donor in good health. Sequenced sample: Tregs sorted from blood. CDR3 amino acids: CASSLLGDTQYF. CDR3 DNA sequence: TGTGCCAGCAGCTTGCTAGGGGATACGCAGTATTTT.